This record concerns one TCR beta chain sequence. CDR3 length: 15 amino acids. From germline, CDR1 is SGHVS and CDR2 FNYEAQ. V lost 5 bases and J lost 4; bases outside the gene matches: 5. Per the original data handling: The authors estimated nucleated cell counts from reference gene primer amplification. The method was immunoSEQ multiplex PCR; TCRdb's version includes in-frame clones alone and lacks a portion of them. Clone size and the V and J calls come from that table; the DNA yielded D and trimming. The repertoire holds a few hundred thousand clones, with roughly 89% as singletons. It was during active infection that Seattle patients were enrolled and then longitudinally followed. The source of the sample is a study of blood T cell repertoires in COVID-19. At the level of the study: Researchers got acute and convalescent COVID-19 samples from the United States, Italy and Spain. T cells, B-cell-depleted T cells, or PBMCs supplied cDNA or gDNA.

This clonotype originated in a woman in her thirties or forties with COVID-19, enrolled during active disease. The rearrangement uses TRBV7-6 and TRBJ1-5; 10 nucleotides match TRBD1. The sequencing input was peripheral blood. This chain's CDR3 is CASSPTGGRNQPQHF. CDR3 DNA sequence: TGTGCCAGCAGCCCGACAGGGGGCCGGAATCAGCCCCAGCATTTT.